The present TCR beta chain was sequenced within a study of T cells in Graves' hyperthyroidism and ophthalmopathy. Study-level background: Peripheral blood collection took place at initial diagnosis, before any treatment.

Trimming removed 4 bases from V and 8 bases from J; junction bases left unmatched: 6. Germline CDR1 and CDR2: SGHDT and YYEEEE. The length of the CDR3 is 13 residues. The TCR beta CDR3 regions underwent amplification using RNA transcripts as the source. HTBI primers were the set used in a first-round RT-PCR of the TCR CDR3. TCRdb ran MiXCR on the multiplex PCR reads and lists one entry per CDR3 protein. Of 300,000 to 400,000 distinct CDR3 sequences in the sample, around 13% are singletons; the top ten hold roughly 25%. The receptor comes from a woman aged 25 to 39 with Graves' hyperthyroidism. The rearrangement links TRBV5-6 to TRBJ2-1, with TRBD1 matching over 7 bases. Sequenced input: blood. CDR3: CASSPDRADEQFF. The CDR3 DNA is TGTGCCAGCAGCCCTGACAGGGCCGATGAGCAGTTCTTC.